This record concerns one TCR beta chain sequence. One junction end disagrees with the germline gene, perhaps due to a read error. Three rounds of nested PCR, following a modified ARM-PCR protocol, produced the TCRbeta library. TCRdb recomputed calls from the multiplex PCR reads with MiXCR, one row per CDR3 protein. The profile shows 100,000 to 120,000 distinct CDR3 sequences, over 75% of them singletons. RNA was extracted from bulk tissue without any cell sorting. The sample belongs to a study of tumor and adjacent non-tumor tissue in lung cancer. The CDR3 covers 16 residues. The source is a man between 65 and 80 years old with non-small cell lung cancer. Specimen: lung tumor tissue. The chain employs TRBV12-3 or TRBV12-4 and TRBJ1-1, with TRBD1 identical over 9 bases. This CDR3 reads CASSFYGDRERTEVFF. The CDR3 DNA reads as TGTGCAAGCAGTTTTTACGGGGACAGGGAGAGAACTGAAGTCTTCTTT.